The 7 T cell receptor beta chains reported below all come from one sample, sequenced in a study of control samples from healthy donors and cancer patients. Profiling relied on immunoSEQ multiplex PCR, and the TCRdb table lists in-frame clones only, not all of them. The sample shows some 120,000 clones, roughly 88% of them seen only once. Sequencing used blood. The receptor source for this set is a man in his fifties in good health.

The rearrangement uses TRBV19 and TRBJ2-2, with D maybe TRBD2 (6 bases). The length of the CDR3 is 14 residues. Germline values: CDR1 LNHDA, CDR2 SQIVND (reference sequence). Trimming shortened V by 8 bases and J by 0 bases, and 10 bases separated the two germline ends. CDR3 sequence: CASDRGANTGELFF. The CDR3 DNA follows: TGTGCCAGTGACCGCGGGGCGAACACCGGGGAGCTGTTTTTT.

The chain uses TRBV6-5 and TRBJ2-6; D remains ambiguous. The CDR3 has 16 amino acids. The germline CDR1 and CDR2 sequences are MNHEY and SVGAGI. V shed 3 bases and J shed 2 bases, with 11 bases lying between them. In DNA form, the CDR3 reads TGTGCCAGCAGTTATCATAGGGTTGCTGGGGCCAACGTCCTGACTTTC. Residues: CASSYHRVAGANVLTF.

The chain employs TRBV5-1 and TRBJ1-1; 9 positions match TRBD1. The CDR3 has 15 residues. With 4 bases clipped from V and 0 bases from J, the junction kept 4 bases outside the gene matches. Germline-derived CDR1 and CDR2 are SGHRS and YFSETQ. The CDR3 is CASSGGTGMNTEAFF. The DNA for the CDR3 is TGCGCCAGCAGCGGCGGGACAGGGATGAACACTGAAGCTTTCTTT.

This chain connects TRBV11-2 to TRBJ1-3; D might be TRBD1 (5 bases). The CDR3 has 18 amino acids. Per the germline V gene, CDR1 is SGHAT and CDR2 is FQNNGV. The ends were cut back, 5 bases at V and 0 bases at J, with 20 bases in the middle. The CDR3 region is CASSLLGGHTNSGNTIYF. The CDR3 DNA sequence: TGTGCCAGCAGCCTACTGGGCGGACACACGAACTCTGGAAACACCATATATTTT. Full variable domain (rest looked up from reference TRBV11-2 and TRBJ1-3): EAGVAQSPRYKIIEKRQSVAFWCNPISGHATLYWYQQILGQGPKLLIQFQNNGVVDDSQLPKDRFSAERLKGVDSTLKIQPAKLEDSAVYLCASSLLGGHTNSGNTIYFGEGSWLTVV.

The CDR3 loop is CATSDITLDTQYF. The CDR3 region has the DNA TGTGCCACCAGTGATATTACCTTAGATACGCAGTATTTT. The V call is TRBV24-1, the J call TRBJ2-3; D call uncertain. V lost 3 bases and J lost 5, with 8 bases in between. The CDR3 consists of 13 residues. Germline V gives CDR1 KGHDR, CDR2 SFDVKD.

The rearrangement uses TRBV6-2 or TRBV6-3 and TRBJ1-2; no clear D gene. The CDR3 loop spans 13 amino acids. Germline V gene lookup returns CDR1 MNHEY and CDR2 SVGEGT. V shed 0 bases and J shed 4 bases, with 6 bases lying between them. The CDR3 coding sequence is TGTGCCAGCAGTTACTCGATTTTCTATGGCTACACCTTC. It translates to CASSYSIFYGYTF.

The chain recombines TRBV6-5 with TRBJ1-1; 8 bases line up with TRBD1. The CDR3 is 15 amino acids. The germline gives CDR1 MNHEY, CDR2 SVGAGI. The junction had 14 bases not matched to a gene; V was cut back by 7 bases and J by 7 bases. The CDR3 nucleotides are TGTGCCAGCACGCTAAGCGGGACAGGCCAGGGTGAAGCTTTCTTT. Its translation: CASTLSGTGQGEAFF.